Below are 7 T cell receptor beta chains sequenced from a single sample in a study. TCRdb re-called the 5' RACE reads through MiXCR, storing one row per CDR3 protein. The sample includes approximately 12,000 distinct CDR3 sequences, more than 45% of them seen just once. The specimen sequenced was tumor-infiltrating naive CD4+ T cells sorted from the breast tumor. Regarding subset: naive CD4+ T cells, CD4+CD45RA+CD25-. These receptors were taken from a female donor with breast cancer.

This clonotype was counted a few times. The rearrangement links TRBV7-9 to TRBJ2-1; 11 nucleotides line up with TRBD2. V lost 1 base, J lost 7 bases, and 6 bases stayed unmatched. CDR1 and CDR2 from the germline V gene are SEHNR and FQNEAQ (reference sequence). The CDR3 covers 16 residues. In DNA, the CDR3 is TGTGCCAGCAGCTTAGGAGGACTAGCGGGTAGAAATGAGCAGTTCTTC. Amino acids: CASSLGGLAGRNEQFF.

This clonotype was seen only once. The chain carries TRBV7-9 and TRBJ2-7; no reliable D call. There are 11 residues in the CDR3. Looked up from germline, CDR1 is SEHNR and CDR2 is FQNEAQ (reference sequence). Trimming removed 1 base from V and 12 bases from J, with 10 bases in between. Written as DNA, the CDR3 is TGTGCCAGCAGCTTAGGAGGCCAGTGGTACTTC. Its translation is CASSLGGQWYF. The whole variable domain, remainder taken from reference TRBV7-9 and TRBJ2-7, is DTGVSQNPRHKITKRGQNVTFRCDPISEHNRLYWYRQTLGQGPEFLTYFQNEAQLEKSRLLSDRFSAERPKGSFSTLEIQRTEQGDSAMYLCASSLGGQWYFGPGTRLTVT.

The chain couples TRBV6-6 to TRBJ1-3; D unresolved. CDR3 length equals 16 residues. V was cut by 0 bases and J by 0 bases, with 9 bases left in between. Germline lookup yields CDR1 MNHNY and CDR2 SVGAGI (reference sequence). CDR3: CASSYSSPNSGNTIYF. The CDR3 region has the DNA TGTGCCAGCAGTTACTCGAGTCCAAACTCTGGAAACACCATATATTTT.

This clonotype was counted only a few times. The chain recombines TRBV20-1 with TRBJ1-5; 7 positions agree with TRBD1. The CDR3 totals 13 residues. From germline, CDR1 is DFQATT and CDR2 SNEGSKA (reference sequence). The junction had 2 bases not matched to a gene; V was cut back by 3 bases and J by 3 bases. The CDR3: CSASTGVNQPQHF. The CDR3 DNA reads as TGCAGTGCTAGTACAGGGGTCAATCAGCCCCAGCATTTT.

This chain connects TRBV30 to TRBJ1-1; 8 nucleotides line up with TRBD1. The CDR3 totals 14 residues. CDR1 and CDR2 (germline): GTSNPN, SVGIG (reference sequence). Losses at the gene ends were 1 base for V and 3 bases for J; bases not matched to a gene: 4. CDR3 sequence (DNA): TGTGCCTGGAGTGGAGACAGGGGTTACACTGAAGCTTTCTTT. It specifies CAWSGDRGYTEAFF.

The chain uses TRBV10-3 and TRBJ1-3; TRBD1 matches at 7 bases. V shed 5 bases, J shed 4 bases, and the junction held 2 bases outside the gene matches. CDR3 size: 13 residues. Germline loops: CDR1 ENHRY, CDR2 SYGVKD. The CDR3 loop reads CAISSTGGNTIYF. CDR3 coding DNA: TGTGCCATCAGTTCGACAGGGGGAAACACCATATATTTT.

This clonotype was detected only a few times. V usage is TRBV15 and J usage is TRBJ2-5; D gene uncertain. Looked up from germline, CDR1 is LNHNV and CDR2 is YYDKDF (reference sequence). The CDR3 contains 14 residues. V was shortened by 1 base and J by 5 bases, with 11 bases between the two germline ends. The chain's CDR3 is CATSRVTPRETQYF. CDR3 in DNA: TGTGCCACCAGCAGAGTTACTCCGAGGGAGACCCAGTACTTC.